Shown below are 24 T cell receptor beta chains from a single sample sequenced in a study of blood T cells in healthy people across ages. The use of a sample-barcoded 5' primer and a J-beta primer mix characterized a second PCR of roughly 6 to 11 cycles. TCRdb processed the 5' RACE reads anew with MiXCR; each CDR3 protein has one entry. In the table there are about 1.8 million distinct CDR3 sequences, around half of which are singletons. Sequenced material: blood. Source of these receptors: a woman aged 40 to 50 in good health.

The chain is built from TRBV28 and TRBJ2-1; 10 bases match TRBD2. Germline V gives CDR1 MDHEN, CDR2 SYDVKM. V shed 6 bases, J shed 4 bases, and the junction held 15 bases outside the gene matches. The CDR3 sequence is 18 residues long. This CDR3 is CASRTPSGGPRKYNEQFF. The CDR3 nucleotides are TGTGCCAGCAGGACCCCTAGCGGGGGACCCCGTAAATACAATGAGCAGTTCTTC.

The chain carries TRBV3-1 and TRBJ2-4; no firm D call. The closer fit of TRBJ2-7 to the DNA end suggests the J call may be wrong. Germline V gene data show CDR1 as LGHDT and CDR2 as YNNKEL (reference sequence). The CDR3 consists of 13 residues. The CDR3 bases are TGTGCCAGCAGCCAAGGTTCGACATCCGAGCAGTACTTC. It specifies CASSQGSTSEQYF.

This clonotype was detected only once. The gene calls are TRBV6-6 and TRBJ2-3, with a tentative D call TRBD2 (5 bases). In germline, CDR1 is MNHNY, CDR2 SVGAGI (reference sequence). CDR3 length: 15 amino acids. The ends were cut back, 2 bases at V and 4 bases at J, with 13 bases in the middle. CDR3 residues: CASSYRGLEPDTQYF. In DNA, the CDR3 is TGTGCCAGCAGTTACAGAGGGTTAGAGCCAGATACGCAGTATTTT.

The V call is TRBV27, the J call TRBJ2-5; perhaps TRBD2 as D (5 bases). There are 17 residues in the CDR3. Looked up from germline, CDR1 is MNHEY and CDR2 is SMNVEV (reference sequence). The germline V and J ends were trimmed by 2 bases and 3 bases, with 19 bases remaining between them. The CDR3 sequence: CASSLGEAGGLEETQYF. The CDR3 DNA sequence: TGTGCCAGCAGTTTAGGCGAGGCAGGCGGACTCGAAGAGACCCAGTACTTC.

This clonotype was seen more than once but under ten times. The gene calls are TRBV28 and TRBJ2-5; weak D call: TRBD2 (7 bases). The CDR3 covers 15 residues. CDR1 is MDHEN and CDR2 is SYDVKM in the germline V gene. V lost 6 bases, J lost 0 bases, and 14 bases lay in between. DNA for the CDR3: TGTGCCAGCAGAGGGGGGGGTCGGAACCAAGAGACCCAGTACTTC. Translating gives CASRGGGRNQETQYF.

This clonotype appeared a few times. As DNA, the CDR3 is TGTGCCAGCACTACAGGGGGTACAGATACGCAGTATTTT. This encodes CASTTGGTDTQYF. V and J are TRBV6-5 and TRBJ2-3, with TRBD1 matching over 8 bases. This CDR3 is 13 amino acids long. Germline V lookup: CDR1 MNHEY, CDR2 SVGAGI. V dropped 7 bases and J dropped 3; count of bases not matched to a gene: 3.

This clonotype was seen a handful of times. In DNA, the CDR3 is TGTGCCAGCAGCCCCACTCGGACGGAGAACACTGAAGCTTTCTTT. Its translation: CASSPTRTENTEAFF. The rearrangement joins TRBV7-9 to TRBJ1-1; no clear D. V was clipped by 5 bases and J by 1 base, with 14 bases between them. CDR3 length: 15 residues. From germline, CDR1 is SEHNR and CDR2 FQNEAQ (reference sequence). Full variable domain (outside the CDR3, taken from reference TRBV7-9 and TRBJ1-1): DTGVSQNPRHKITKRGQNVTFRCDPISEHNRLYWYRQTLGQGPEFLTYFQNEAQLEKSRLLSDRFSAERPKGSFSTLEIQRTEQGDSAMYLCASSPTRTENTEAFFGQGTRLTVV.

The CDR3 DNA reads TGTGCCAGCAGCCCGCGACAGAGGAGTACCCAAGAGACCCAGTACTTC. Protein product: CASSPRQRSTQETQYF. The chain employs TRBV7-9 and TRBJ2-5; the D gene is possibly TRBD1 (5 bases). This CDR3 is built from 16 residues. Trimming shortened V by 5 bases and J by 1 base, and 17 bases separated the two germline ends. Germline V lookup: CDR1 SEHNR, CDR2 FQNEAQ (reference sequence).

This chain joins TRBV12-3 or TRBV12-4 and TRBJ2-3; TRBD1 might be the D (5 bases). The CDR3 totals 15 residues. Trimming took off 4 bases at V and 0 bases at J, with 11 bases between the two ends. This CDR3 is CASSSQGSSTDTQYF. CDR3 DNA sequence: TGTGCCAGCAGTTCGCAGGGTTCTAGCACAGATACGCAGTATTTT.

In this sample, this clonotype turned up a few times. The V call is TRBV11-2, the J call TRBJ2-7; 8 bases match TRBD2. Trimming at V came to 4 bases and at J to 10 bases, leaving 18 bases not matched to a gene. The CDR3 is 16 amino acids. Germline-derived CDR1 and CDR2 are SGHAT and FQNNGV. CDR3: CASSSIAGSAAGTQYF. CDR3 DNA: TGTGCCAGCAGCTCTATAGCGGGGTCAGCCGCGGGAACCCAGTACTTC.

This clonotype was counted only a few times. The rearrangement uses TRBV5-1 and TRBJ2-1, with D unresolved. The V gene's germline CDR1 is SGHRS and CDR2 YFSETQ. V was trimmed by 4 bases and J by 13 bases, leaving 15 bases between them. The CDR3 is 12 amino acids. The CDR3 spells CASSLPTDHQFF. CDR3 nucleotides: TGCGCCAGCAGCCTTCCCACGGATCATCAGTTCTTC.

This chain uses TRBV2 with TRBJ2-1, with TRBD2 as a possible D gene (5 bases). There are 15 residues in the CDR3. Trimming took 6 bases from V and 7 from J, leaving 19 bases between them. Germline V gene lookup returns CDR1 SNHLY and CDR2 FYNNEI. The CDR3 DNA follows: TGTGCCAGCAGACCCTTGGCCGGGGAAGGGAATGAGCAGTTCTTC. This codes for CASRPLAGEGNEQFF.

Comment on this clonotype: A much larger clone sits a single nucleotide away, making a read error possible. The chain is built from TRBV5-1 and TRBJ2-1; 10 bases agree with TRBD2. Germline V gene lookup returns CDR1 SGHRS and CDR2 YFSETQ. The CDR3 has 15 amino acids. Trimming cost V 3 bases and J 5 bases; bases outside gene matches: 5. Written as DNA, the CDR3 is TGCGCCAGCAGCTCCGGGACTAGCGCCCACAATGAGCAGTTCTTC. Translated: CASSSGTSAHNEQFF.

This chain links TRBV4-2 with TRBJ2-5, with TRBD2 as a possible D gene (7 bases). The CDR3 extends over 16 amino acids. The germline V and J ends were trimmed by 0 bases and 9 bases, with 20 bases remaining between them. Germline CDR1 and CDR2: LGHNA and YNFKEQ. CDR3 sequence (DNA): TGTGCCAGCAGCCAAGAAGGCGGGGGCGCCTCGAGGGCCCAGTACTTC. Residues: CASSQEGGGASRAQYF.

The chain combines TRBV10-3 with TRBJ2-1; D not resolved. The germline CDR1 and CDR2 sequences are ENHRY and SYGVKD. Trimming removed 2 bases from V and 6 bases from J, with 11 bases in between. The CDR3 runs to 14 residues. CDR3 sequence: CAISEGAPGNEQFF. CDR3 DNA sequence: TGTGCCATCAGTGAGGGCGCCCCGGGCAATGAGCAGTTCTTC.

In this sample, this clonotype turned up a few times. This rearrangement joins TRBV4-2 to TRBJ2-1; 8 bases match TRBD2. Trimming removed 0 bases from V and 7 bases from J; junction bases left unmatched: 8. The CDR3 has 16 amino acids. Germline assignment: CDR1 LGHNA and CDR2 YNFKEQ. The chain's CDR3 is CASSQDLSGGRNEQFF. CDR3 DNA: TGTGCCAGCAGCCAAGATCTAAGCGGGGGCCGTAATGAGCAGTTCTTC.

Here the CDR3 DNA reads TGTGCCAGCAGCGTAGATTTCGGTGAGCAGTTCTTC. This gives the protein CASSVDFGEQFF. The chain combines TRBV9 with TRBJ2-1, with D hard to call. Trimming took off 0 bases at V and 9 bases at J, with 7 bases between the two ends. There are 12 residues in the CDR3. CDR1 is SGDLS and CDR2 is YYNGEE in the germline V gene.

The genes are TRBV7-2 and TRBJ2-1; TRBD2 aligns across 9 bases. The J call may be mistaken, given a closer DNA end match to TRBJ2-7. The CDR3 loop spans 15 amino acids. CDR1 and CDR2 from the germline V gene are SGHTA and FQGNSA. CDR3 region: CASSLGLASYNEQYF. The CDR3, as DNA: TGTGCCAGCAGCTTGGGACTAGCTTCCTACAATGAGCAGTACTTC.

This clonotype was found once. The chain links TRBV20-1 to TRBJ2-1; D possibly corresponds to TRBD2 (7 bases). V gave up 6 bases and J gave up 4 bases, with 16 bases separating them. The CDR3 has 14 amino acids. The germline V gene encodes CDR1 DFQATT and CDR2 SNEGSKA (reference sequence). The CDR3 DNA sequence: TGCAGTGCCCGGTGGGGGGGGGCATACAATGAGCAGTTCTTC. It codes for CSARWGGAYNEQFF.

The chain couples TRBV7-9 to TRBJ1-2, with a possible D match to TRBD1 (5 bases). This CDR3 spans 14 amino acids. Germline lookup yields CDR1 SEHNR and CDR2 FQNEAQ (reference sequence). V dropped 5 bases and J dropped 6 bases, with 16 bases sitting between them. CDR3 in amino acids: CASSPPGGRHGYTF. The CDR3, as DNA: TGTGCCAGCAGCCCCCCCGGGGGGAGGCATGGCTACACCTTC.

This clonotype showed up just a few times. The chain recombines TRBV6-5 with TRBJ1-2, with 8 bases matching TRBD1. CDR3 length equals 14 residues. CDR1 and CDR2 (germline): MNHEY, SVGAGI. J lost 8 bases, V lost 7 bases, and 12 bases had no gene match. CDR3 residues: CASTPSGRGQGYTF. CDR3 in DNA: TGTGCCAGCACCCCCTCCGGCAGGGGGCAAGGCTACACCTTC.

The table lists this clonotype with a few counts. This sequence joins TRBV27 and TRBJ2-1; TRBD1 might be the D (6 bases). V was trimmed by 5 bases and J by 5 bases, leaving 10 bases between them. The CDR3 totals 13 residues. Looked up from germline, CDR1 is MNHEY and CDR2 is SMNVEV (reference sequence). The CDR3 DNA sequence: TGTGCCAGCAGTCAAAGGGGGAACAATGAGCAGTTCTTC. Amino acids: CASSQRGNNEQFF.

This clonotype appeared a few times. The CDR3 here is CASRRSEGEKLFF. Written as DNA, the CDR3 is TGTGCCAGCCGGAGGTCTGAGGGCGAAAAACTGTTTTTT. The J gene is TRBJ1-4, the V gene TRBV6-1; D unresolved. Deletions cut 8 bases from V and 8 bases from J, with 15 bases between. The CDR3 contains 13 residues. Germline V gene sequence: CDR1 MNHNS, CDR2 SASEGT.

The chain employs TRBV9 and TRBJ2-1; 8 positions agree with TRBD2. The germline V gene has CDR1 SGDLS and CDR2 YYNGEE. CDR3 size: 16 residues. After removal of 0 bases from V and 2 bases from J, the junction contained 4 bases not matched to a gene. The CDR3, as DNA: TGTGCCAGCAGCGTAGGAGGGGGACTAGCCTACAATGAGCAGTTCTTC. Amino acid sequence: CASSVGGGLAYNEQFF.